A single sample gave rise to the 8 T cell receptor beta chains below, sequenced in a study of cytomegalovirus exposure and HLA in healthy donors. 60 Vbeta and 13 Jbeta primers were used in PCR. Method: immunoSEQ multiplex PCR; TCRdb's copy keeps in-frame clones and lacks some. This sample's clone table lists 45,000 to 60,000 clones. The sequencing input was PBMCs. Receptor source: a male donor in good health and CMV-seronegative.

DNA for the CDR3: TGTGCCAGCAGGACCACAGGGGACGGCTACGAGCAGTACTTC. It specifies CASRTTGDGYEQYF. The V gene is TRBV6-5, the J gene TRBJ2-7; 7 bases map to TRBD1. Unmatched junction bases numbered 8, after V lost 6 bases and J lost 3 bases. CDR3 length: 14 amino acids. Germline V lookup: CDR1 MNHEY, CDR2 SVGAGI.

The chain links TRBV6-6 to TRBJ1-2, with 10 nucleotides matching TRBD1. The CDR3 has 16 amino acids. V trimming: 6 bases; J trimming: 2 bases; junction bases outside the gene matches: 9. Germline V CDR1 and CDR2: MNHNY, SVGAGI (reference sequence). The CDR3 nucleotides read TGTGCCAGCAGACGCCCTTCGGGACAGGGGAACTATGGCTACACCTTC. This gives the protein CASRRPSGQGNYGYTF.

The CDR3 here is CASSMGGRESGNTEAFF. CDR3 DNA: TGTGCCAGTAGTATGGGGGGTAGGGAGTCCGGGAACACTGAAGCTTTCTTT. This sequence joins TRBV19 and TRBJ1-1, with D tentatively TRBD1 (5 bases). Germline V lookup: CDR1 LNHDA, CDR2 SQIVND (reference sequence). Trimming pared 3 bases from V and 1 base from J, leaving 18 bases between. This CDR3 is built from 17 residues. The full variable domain, in which reference TRBV19 and TRBJ1-1 provide the parts outside the CDR3, is DGGITQSPKYLFRKEGQNVTLSCEQNLNHDAMYWYRQDPGQGLRLIYYSQIVNDFQKGDIAEGYSVSREKKESFPLTVTSAQKNPTAFYLCASSMGGRESGNTEAFFGQGTRLTVV.

The chain combines TRBV15 with TRBJ1-5; D is unresolved. V shed 1 base and J shed 2 bases, with 12 bases lying between them. This CDR3 spans 16 amino acids. Germline V lookup: CDR1 LNHNV, CDR2 YYDKDF (reference sequence). CDR3 bases: TGTGCCACCAGCAGAGGAGGAAACCGGGGCAATCAGCCCCAGCATTTT. It specifies CATSRGGNRGNQPQHF.

The chain couples TRBV9 to TRBJ2-1; D may be TRBD1 (5 bases). The length of the CDR3 is 13 residues. Between the trimmed V and J ends, which lost 3 bases and 4 bases, there was a span of 8 bases. The germline V gene has CDR1 SGDLS and CDR2 YYNGEE. DNA for the CDR3: TGTGCCAGCAGCGCCCAGGGATACAATGAGCAGTTCTTC. This translates into CASSAQGYNEQFF.

The chain couples TRBV9 to TRBJ1-2, with D uncertain. Germline values: CDR1 SGDLS, CDR2 YYNGEE. With 2 bases removed from V and 4 bases from J, the gap between germline ends came to 18 bases. The CDR3 has 16 amino acids. CDR3 DNA sequence: TGTGCCAGCAGCGTTGGAGGTTGGTCAGAACCCTATGGCTACACCTTC. Its protein product is CASSVGGWSEPYGYTF.

This chain links TRBV27 with TRBJ1-1; TRBD1 agrees at 7 bases. The trim removed 4 bases at V and 5 bases at J, leaving 7 bases unmatched. Germline CDR1 MNHEY, CDR2 SMNVEV (reference sequence). The CDR3 is made up of 14 amino acids. CDR3 nucleotides: TGTGCCAGCAGTTCCAGGGGGAGAGGGACTGAAGCTTTCTTT. Protein product: CASSSRGRGTEAFF.

This chain links TRBV18 with TRBJ1-3, with D maybe TRBD1 (5 bases). The CDR3 has 14 amino acids. The germline V gene has CDR1 KGHSH and CDR2 LQKENI. V gave up 3 bases and J gave up 0 bases, with 6 bases separating them. As DNA, the CDR3 is TGTGCCAGCTCACCCGACAGCTCTGGAAACACCATATATTTT. This encodes CASSPDSSGNTIYF.